These T cell receptor beta chains were read from a single sample in a study of cytomegalovirus exposure and HLA in healthy donors. The data were produced by immunoSEQ multiplex PCR, yet TCRdb's version contains in-frame clones alone and is incomplete. The repertoire holds roughly 120,000 clones, with about 90% as singletons. The sequencing sample was made of PBMCs. The receptors stem from a man in his forties or fifties in good health and CMV-seronegative. CDR3s include the opening cysteine and the closing phenylalanine or tryptophan. The D gene is left open where the match is weak. The size of a clone is reported for some rows only, either as once, few or many, or as a class for expanded clones.

TGTGCCAGCAGCCCTGGGGGGTTCACTGAAGCTTTCTTT	CASSPGGFTEAFF	TRBV9	TRBJ1-1	-	-
TGTGCCAGCAGCTTAGTAGAAGGACAGGGAAGCGACGAGCAGTACTTC	CASSLVEGQGSDEQYF	TRBV7-8	TRBJ2-7	once	TRBD1
TGTGCCAGTAGTGAACAGGGAAGCAATCAGCCCCAGCATTTT	CASSEQGSNQPQHF	TRBV19	TRBJ1-5	-	-
TGTGCCAGCAGTACTACAGGGAACGAGCAGTACTTC	CASSTTGNEQYF	TRBV2	TRBJ2-7	-	-
TGTGCCAGCAGTTTAGCCCACAGGGATATAGCTTTCTTT	CASSLAHRDIAFF	TRBV28	TRBJ1-1	-	-
TGTGCCAGCAGCTCGTCAGCGAACCCCTACGAGCAGTACTTC	CASSSSANPYEQYF	TRBV11-3	TRBJ2-7	once	-
TGTGCCAGCAGCCCCTCTCGAACACCGAACACTGAAGCTTTCTTT	CASSPSRTPNTEAFF	TRBV7-9	TRBJ1-1	-	-
TGTGCCAGCAGTGAAGCGCTGGCCAATGAGCAGTTCTTC	CASSEALANEQFF	TRBV6-1	TRBJ2-1	few	-
TGTGCCAGCAGCTTCAGGGACAATGAGCAGTTCTTC	CASSFRDNEQFF	TRBV7-9	TRBJ2-1	-	-
TGTGCCAGCAGGCGACAGTCGCAAGCTTTCTTT	CASRRQSQAFF	TRBV6-5	TRBJ1-1	few	-
TGTGCCAGCAGTTTAACGGGGTACGAGCAGTACTTC	CASSLTGYEQYF	TRBV27	TRBJ2-7	-	-
TGTGCCAGTGCCCCCTCAGCTTCTAGTAACTATGGCTACACCTTC	CASAPSASSNYGYTF	TRBV27	TRBJ1-2	-	-
TGTGCCAGCAGGGTCGACGTCGGGTATGGCTACACCTTC	CASRVDVGYGYTF	TRBV28	TRBJ1-2	-	-
TGCGCCAGCAGCTTATTAGGGGGCAATGATGAAAAACTGTTTTTT	CASSLLGGNDEKLFF	TRBV5-1	TRBJ1-4	-	TRBD1
TGTGCCAGCAGCAAGACAGGTTTAGTCACTGAAGCTTTCTTT	CASSKTGLVTEAFF	TRBV9	TRBJ1-1	-	-
TGTGCCAGCAGTTACTCGACGGGACAGGGGGTGGAGGGCTACACCTTC	CASSYSTGQGVEGYTF	TRBV6-5	TRBJ1-2	-	TRBD1
TGTGCCAGCAGTGATCTACAGGACAACGAGCAGTACTTC	CASSDLQDNEQYF	TRBV2	TRBJ2-7	-	-
TGTGCCACCAGCAGAGATGGGACAGTTAATCAGCCCCAGCATTTT	CATSRDGTVNQPQHF	TRBV15	TRBJ1-5	-	TRBD1
TGTGCCAGCAGCCCGATTACGGCTGGGGCCAACGTCCTGACTTTC	CASSPITAGANVLTF	TRBV4-2	TRBJ2-6	-	-
TGTGCCAGCAGATTTGGACCGCTAGCGGCAAACACTGAAGCTTTCTTT	CASRFGPLAANTEAFF	TRBV5-8	TRBJ1-1	-	-
TGTGCCAGCAGTTCACAGGGGGCGAGCACTGAAGCTTTCTTT	CASSSQGASTEAFF	TRBV27	TRBJ1-1	-	TRBD1
TGTGCCAGTAGTATAACCCTGACAGGACCGAACACCGGGGAGCTGTTTTTT	CASSITLTGPNTGELFF	TRBV19	TRBJ2-2	-	-
TGTGCCAGCAGCACAGACTATAGCAATCAGCCCCAGCATTTT	CASSTDYSNQPQHF	TRBV7-2	TRBJ1-5	-	-
TGTGCCAGCAGCCTGAGCGGGCTTACTAATGAAAAACTGTTTTTT	CASSLSGLTNEKLFF	TRBV28	TRBJ1-4	few	-
TGCAGCGCCCGGACAGGGTCTTCCTACGAGCAGTACTTC	CSARTGSSYEQYF	TRBV29-1	TRBJ2-7	-	TRBD1
TGTGCCATCAGGGGGACAGGGCTCAATCAGCCCCAGCATTTT	CAIRGTGLNQPQHF	TRBV6-1	TRBJ1-5	-	TRBD1
TGCAGCGTTCACCGGGATACGCAGTATTTT	CSVHRDTQYF	TRBV29-1	TRBJ2-3	-	-
TGCAGCGCTCTAAGAGGAGGCTCTGAAAAACTGTTTTTT	CSALRGGSEKLFF	TRBV29-1	TRBJ1-4	-	-
TGTGCCAGCAGGGAAGGGACAGGGAACTCCTACGAGCAGTACTTC	CASREGTGNSYEQYF	TRBV2	TRBJ2-7	-	TRBD1
TGTGCCAGCAGTGCCCCGGGGGGAAACAATTCACCCCTCCACTTT	CASSAPGGNNSPLHF	TRBV28	TRBJ1-6	-	-
TGCGCCAGCAGTCGGGACGGGAGCTCCTACAATGAGCAGTTCTTC	CASSRDGSSYNEQFF	TRBV5-1	TRBJ2-1	-	-
TGTGCCAGGGCCGGGACACCCTTTTATAGCAATCAGCCCCAGCATTTT	CARAGTPFYSNQPQHF	TRBV2	TRBJ1-5	once	-
TGTGCCAGCAGCGCCCTAGCGGCTGCACGAGATACGCAGTATTTT	CASSALAAARDTQYF	TRBV7-3	TRBJ2-3	-	TRBD2
TGTGCCAGCAGTTTTAAAGAGACCCAGTACTTC	CASSFKETQYF	TRBV6-6	TRBJ2-5	-	-
TGTGCCAGCAGTTTAGGGAGTAGCGGGGTCACCGGGGAGCTGTTTTTT	CASSLGSSGVTGELFF	TRBV27	TRBJ2-2	once	TRBD2
TGTGCCAGCAGTTCCACAGGGTGGCGGGACAATGAGCAGTTCTTC	CASSSTGWRDNEQFF	TRBV27	TRBJ2-1	-	-
TGTGCCTGGAGTGTACCGGGGGAGCAGTACTTC	CAWSVPGEQYF	TRBV30	TRBJ2-7	-	-
TGTGCCAGCAGCAAGAGGGTAGAGGACGGCTACACCTTC	CASSKRVEDGYTF	TRBV2	TRBJ1-2	-	-
TGCAGCGTTAGGACTGGGGAGGGGACCCAGTACTTC	CSVRTGEGTQYF	TRBV29-1	TRBJ2-5	few	TRBD2
TGTGCCAGCAGCTTAGCGTCGTCAGAAGGAAACACCATATATTTT	CASSLASSEGNTIYF	TRBV7-2	TRBJ1-3	-	-
TGTGCCAGCAGCTTACAAGGGAGTTGGAACACCGGGGAGCTGTTTTTT	CASSLQGSWNTGELFF	TRBV11-2	TRBJ2-2	-	-
TGCGCCAGCAGCCAAGGGACAGAGAGCTCCTACGAGCAGTACTTC	CASSQGTESSYEQYF	TRBV4-1	TRBJ2-7	-	-
TGCGCCAGCAGAGGAGGGCCAGAACAGCTCTACGAGCAGTACTTC	CASRGGPEQLYEQYF	TRBV10-2	TRBJ2-7	-	-
TGTGCCAGCAGCTTGGGACAGGCGAACCAAGAGACCCAGTACTTC	CASSLGQANQETQYF	TRBV5-6	TRBJ2-5	-	-
TGTGCCTGGAGTGTCCCAGGGATCTATGGCTACACCTTC	CAWSVPGIYGYTF	TRBV30	TRBJ1-2	-	-